This T cell receptor beta chain was found in a study of T-cell reconstitution after alpha-beta-depleted transplantation in children. Unique molecular identifiers were used to barcode this TCRbeta library. TCRdb analysed the PCR reads with MiXCR anew, one entry per CDR3 protein. The sample lists around 800,000 distinct CDR3 sequences, about 16% occurring once. Unmatched junction bases numbered 8, after V lost 5 bases and J lost 5 bases. Germline lookup yields CDR1 KGHSH and CDR2 LQKENI. The CDR3 consists of 15 residues. This clonotype was counted a few times. Sequenced here: PBMCs, mostly from graft donor cells, sampled 360 days after TCRalphabeta/CD19-depleted stem cell transplant. The TCR was taken from a male patient younger than 18 who had a stem cell transplant for acute lymphoblastic leukemia, so the T cells may come from the graft donor. This sequence joins TRBV18 and TRBJ2-1, with 8 bases matching TRBD1. In DNA form, the CDR3 reads TGTGCCAGCTCAAAAACCGCGACAGGGGACAATGAGCAGTTCTTC. Its translation: CASSKTATGDNEQFF.